These T cell receptor beta chains were read from a single sample in a study of blood T cell repertoires in COVID-19. Libraries were prepared by immunoSEQ multiplex PCR; TCRdb keeps only in-frame clonotypes and omits some of them. Of a few hundred thousand clones in the sample, roughly 89% were seen once. Sequenced sample: PBMCs or T cells enriched from blood (not recorded which). The source is a man between 18 and 29 years old with acute COVID-19. Each CDR3 is given with its conserved first and last residue. A D gene is named only where the DNA matches it firmly. The size field is filled for only some rows; it gives once, few, many or a size class.

abundance: .
v_gene: TRBV18
j_gene: TRBJ1-2
d_gene: .
CDR3nt: TGTGCCAGCTCACCCTCGGGGAACTCTGACTACACCTTC
CDR3aa: CASSPSGNSDYTF

abundance: once
v_gene: TRBV6-5
j_gene: TRBJ1-5
d_gene: .
CDR3nt: TGTGCCAGCAGTTACTTGGGCACGGGGTTGGATCAGCCCCAGCATTTT
CDR3aa: CASSYLGTGLDQPQHF

abundance: .
v_gene: TRBV5-1
j_gene: TRBJ1-6
d_gene: TRBD1
CDR3nt: TGCGCCAGCAGCCAGGGACAGGGGAATTCACCCCTCCACTTT
CDR3aa: CASSQGQGNSPLHF

abundance: .
v_gene: TRBV7-2
j_gene: TRBJ2-6
d_gene: TRBD1
CDR3nt: TGTGCCAGCAGCTTCGCGACAGGGATTCTTTCTGGGGCCAACGTCCTGACTTTC
CDR3aa: CASSFATGILSGANVLTF

abundance: .
v_gene: TRBV30
j_gene: TRBJ2-3
d_gene: .
CDR3nt: TGTGCCTGGAGTAATTCCTATAGCACAGATACGCAGTATTTT
CDR3aa: CAWSNSYSTDTQYF

abundance: .
v_gene: TRBV2
j_gene: TRBJ2-2
d_gene: TRBD2
CDR3nt: TGTGCCAGCACTCATCCTAGCGGGACGAACACCGGGGAGCTGTTTTTT
CDR3aa: CASTHPSGTNTGELFF

abundance: .
v_gene: TRBV28
j_gene: TRBJ1-2
d_gene: TRBD1
CDR3nt: TGTGCCAGCAGCCAACCGGACAGGGTAGCCTTC
CDR3aa: CASSQPDRVAF

abundance: .
v_gene: TRBV5-4
j_gene: TRBJ1-1
d_gene: TRBD1
CDR3nt: TGTGCCAGCAGCTTGGACCAGGGGGCTGAAGCTTTCTTT
CDR3aa: CASSLDQGAEAFF

abundance: .
v_gene: TRBV5-5
j_gene: TRBJ1-5
d_gene: TRBD1
CDR3nt: TGTGCCAGCAGCTTGGGTGGGGCAGGGGGTCAGCCCCAGCATTTT
CDR3aa: CASSLGGAGGQPQHF

abundance: .
v_gene: TRBV6-1
j_gene: TRBJ1-1
d_gene: .
CDR3nt: TGTGCCAGCAGTGATCCCGGACAGCTGAACACTGAAGCTTTCTTT
CDR3aa: CASSDPGQLNTEAFF

abundance: .
v_gene: TRBV27
j_gene: TRBJ2-7
d_gene: .
CDR3nt: TGTGCCAGCCGCCTAGGTGGCTCCTACGAGCAGTACTTC
CDR3aa: CASRLGGSYEQYF